This is a list of T cell receptor beta chains from one sample in a study of blood T cell repertoires in COVID-19. Only in-frame clones appear in the TCRdb table, and some are missing; sequencing was by immunoSEQ multiplex PCR. The table includes about 76,000 clones, 75% to 90% detected once. Material: peripheral blood. The receptors come from a man aged 50 or older with active COVID-19. The CDR3 runs from the conserved cysteine through the conserved F or W. D genes are given only for firm matches. The listing skips clone size in some rows; elsewhere it reads once, few, many or a size class.

D: .; V: TRBV29-1; size: .; J: TRBJ1-1; CDR3: CSVDALGQLNTEAFF; DNA: TGCAGCGTTGACGCCCTAGGACAGCTGAACACTGAAGCTTTCTTT
D: TRBD2; V: TRBV30; size: .; J: TRBJ2-7; CDR3: CAWSEYGTSGSTHLGEQYF; DNA: TGTGCCTGGAGCGAATACGGGACTAGCGGGAGTACCCACCTAGGCGAGCAGTACTTC
D: TRBD2; V: TRBV5-1; size: .; J: TRBJ2-1; CDR3: CASSSLSGRGSEQFF; DNA: TGCGCCAGCAGCTCCCTTAGCGGGAGAGGGAGTGAGCAGTTCTTC
D: .; V: TRBV5-4; size: .; J: TRBJ2-7; CDR3: CASSPRGQGGDEQYF; DNA: TGTGCCAGCAGCCCGAGGGGGCAGGGAGGCGACGAGCAGTACTTC
D: TRBD1; V: TRBV28; size: .; J: TRBJ2-7; CDR3: CASSLGQSLYEQYF; DNA: TGTGCCAGCAGCCTGGGACAGAGTCTATACGAGCAGTACTTC
D: TRBD2; V: TRBV27; size: .; J: TRBJ2-1; CDR3: CASKAGGWDEQFF; DNA: TGTGCCAGCAAAGCGGGAGGGTGGGATGAGCAGTTCTTC
D: TRBD1; V: TRBV10-1; size: .; J: TRBJ1-6; CDR3: CASWTGGVHF; DNA: TGCGCCAGCTGGACAGGGGGGGTCCACTTT
D: TRBD2; V: TRBV15; size: .; J: TRBJ2-3; CDR3: CATSNRLANTDTQYF; DNA: TGTGCCACCAGCAACCGACTAGCCAACACAGATACGCAGTATTTT
D: .; V: TRBV6-5; size: .; J: TRBJ2-7; CDR3: CASSKLGESSYEQYF; DNA: TGTGCCAGTAGTAAACTCGGGGAAAGCTCCTACGAGCAGTACTTC
D: .; V: TRBV7-9; size: .; J: TRBJ2-5; CDR3: CASSRGTDRYQETQYF; DNA: TGTGCCAGCAGCCGGGGGACGGACCGGTACCAAGAGACCCAGTACTTC
D: TRBD1; V: TRBV27; size: .; J: TRBJ2-7; CDR3: CASSNSGGPSYEQYF; DNA: TGTGCCAGCAGTAACTCAGGGGGACCCTCCTACGAGCAGTACTTC
D: TRBD1; V: TRBV28; size: .; J: TRBJ2-1; CDR3: CASSLPGQGALEQFF; DNA: TGTGCCAGCAGTTTACCTGGACAGGGGGCGCTTGAGCAGTTCTTC
D: .; V: TRBV9; size: .; J: TRBJ2-4; CDR3: CASSVGGENIQYF; DNA: TGTGCCAGCAGCGTAGGTGGAGAGAACATTCAGTACTTC
D: .; V: TRBV30; size: .; J: TRBJ1-4; CDR3: CAWSVGDQRRLFF; DNA: TGTGCCTGGAGTGTGGGCGACCAACGTAGACTGTTTTTT
D: .; V: TRBV7-3; size: few; J: TRBJ2-1; CDR3: CASSLRVSAPLSYNEQFF; DNA: TGTGCCAGCAGCTTAAGAGTTTCAGCGCCGCTCTCCTACAATGAGCAGTTCTTC
D: .; V: TRBV6-2/TRBV6-3; size: .; J: TRBJ2-2; CDR3: CASSFRGREGTGELFF; DNA: TGTGCCAGCAGTTTTCGGGGTCGAGAGGGCACCGGGGAGCTGTTTTTT
D: TRBD2; V: TRBV5-6; size: once; J: TRBJ2-5; CDR3: CASSLEASGIGETQYF; DNA: TGTGCCAGCAGCTTGGAGGCTAGCGGGATTGGGGAGACCCAGTACTTC
D: TRBD1; V: TRBV6-5; size: .; J: TRBJ1-2; CDR3: CASNSGTGSNGYTF; DNA: TGTGCCAGCAACTCCGGGACAGGGTCTAATGGCTACACCTTC
D: TRBD1; V: TRBV28; size: .; J: TRBJ1-4; CDR3: CASSFQRQGGRKLFF; DNA: TGTGCCAGCAGTTTCCAAAGACAGGGTGGCAGAAAACTGTTTTTT
D: .; V: TRBV2; size: .; J: TRBJ1-1; CDR3: CASSLGLGSTEAFF; DNA: TGTGCCAGCAGCCTCGGGCTGGGGAGCACTGAAGCTTTCTTT
D: TRBD1; V: TRBV19; size: .; J: TRBJ1-1; CDR3: CASSSGQGGTEAFF; DNA: TGTGCCAGTAGTTCCGGACAGGGCGGCACTGAAGCTTTCTTT
D: .; V: TRBV7-9; size: .; J: TRBJ1-2; CDR3: CASSHDQAQSRYTF; DNA: TGTGCCAGCAGCCATGACCAGGCCCAGTCCCGCTACACCTTC
D: TRBD2; V: TRBV18; size: few; J: TRBJ2-1; CDR3: CASSPTSGINEQFF; DNA: TGTGCCAGCTCACCAACTAGCGGGATCAATGAGCAGTTCTTC
D: .; V: TRBV3-1/TRBV3-2; size: .; J: TRBJ2-5; CDR3: CASSPGRGSETQYF; DNA: TGTGCCAGCAGCCCCGGCAGGGGTTCTGAGACCCAGTACTTC
D: TRBD1; V: TRBV12-3/TRBV12-4; size: .; J: TRBJ1-2; CDR3: CASSQGALSF; DNA: TGTGCCAGCAGTCAGGGGGCCCTGTCCTTC
D: TRBD2; V: TRBV7-8; size: .; J: TRBJ2-1; CDR3: CASSFTSGSGSYNEQFF; DNA: TGTGCCAGCAGCTTCACTAGCGGGAGCGGGTCCTACAATGAGCAGTTCTTC
D: TRBD2; V: TRBV3-1/TRBV3-2; size: .; J: TRBJ2-5; CDR3: CASSPGGQSLQETQYF; DNA: TGTGCCAGCAGTCCGGGAGGGCAGAGTCTCCAAGAGACCCAGTACTTC
D: .; V: TRBV15; size: .; J: TRBJ2-7; CDR3: CATSRDPGPRNEQYF; DNA: TGTGCCACCAGCAGAGATCCTGGGCCGCGCAACGAGCAGTACTTC
D: .; V: TRBV6-1; size: once; J: TRBJ1-2; CDR3: CASSDTGPGGYTF; DNA: TGTGCCAGCAGTGACACAGGGCCAGGTGGCTACACCTTC
D: TRBD1; V: TRBV19; size: once; J: TRBJ2-5; CDR3: CASSGRQGAGETQYF; DNA: TGTGCCAGTAGTGGAAGACAGGGGGCCGGAGAGACCCAGTACTTC
D: TRBD2; V: TRBV9; size: .; J: TRBJ2-1; CDR3: CASSAGLAGSLNEQFF; DNA: TGTGCCAGCAGCGCGGGACTAGCGGGATCGCTGAATGAGCAGTTCTTC
D: .; V: TRBV7-3; size: .; J: TRBJ1-2; CDR3: CASSAGVSYGYTF; DNA: TGTGCCAGCAGTGCAGGGGTTAGCTATGGCTACACCTTC
D: TRBD1; V: TRBV29-1; size: .; J: TRBJ1-3; CDR3: CSVEDKDEATGTGNTIYF; DNA: TGCAGCGTTGAAGATAAGGATGAGGCGACAGGGACTGGAAACACCATATATTTT
D: .; V: TRBV6-2/TRBV6-3; size: .; J: TRBJ1-5; CDR3: CASSALRGGRGSSNQPQHF; DNA: TGTGCCAGCAGTGCCCTCCGGGGAGGGAGGGGCTCTAGCAATCAGCCCCAGCATTTT
D: TRBD1; V: TRBV28; size: .; J: TRBJ2-3; CDR3: CASTLEGARDPDTQYF; DNA: TGTGCCAGCACCCTAGAGGGGGCGCGAGATCCAGATACGCAGTATTTT
D: .; V: TRBV18; size: .; J: TRBJ1-2; CDR3: CASSPLGQGRDGGYTF; DNA: TGTGCCAGCTCACCACTCGGGCAGGGAAGGGATGGTGGCTACACCTTC
D: TRBD1; V: TRBV28; size: .; J: TRBJ2-3; CDR3: CASSLRRTGSDTQYF; DNA: TGTGCCAGCAGTTTGAGGAGGACAGGGTCAGATACGCAGTATTTT
D: TRBD1; V: TRBV10-3; size: .; J: TRBJ1-2; CDR3: CAISESPDRINYGYTF; DNA: TGTGCCATCAGTGAGTCACCGGACAGGATTAACTATGGCTACACCTTC
D: .; V: TRBV27; size: .; J: TRBJ1-2; CDR3: CASTTLTGDYGYTF; DNA: TGTGCCAGCACCACTCTAACAGGAGACTATGGCTACACCTTC
D: .; V: TRBV6-5; size: .; J: TRBJ1-1; CDR3: CASWGGDTEAFF; DNA: TGTGCCAGCTGGGGAGGAGACACTGAAGCTTTCTTT
D: .; V: TRBV5-4; size: .; J: TRBJ2-1; CDR3: CASSSASRRSYNEQFF; DNA: TGTGCCAGCAGCTCCGCTAGCCGACGCTCCTACAATGAGCAGTTCTTC
D: .; V: TRBV7-9; size: .; J: TRBJ2-1; CDR3: CASSLMTFSSYNEQFF; DNA: TGTGCCAGCAGCTTAATGACTTTTAGCTCCTACAATGAGCAGTTCTTC
D: TRBD2; V: TRBV27; size: .; J: TRBJ2-1; CDR3: CASSSGLAGGSSYNEQFF; DNA: TGTGCCAGCAGTTCGGGACTAGCGGGGGGGAGCTCCTACAATGAGCAGTTCTTC
D: .; V: TRBV27; size: .; J: TRBJ2-7; CDR3: CASSSGLEQYF; DNA: TGTGCCAGCAGTTCAGGGTTGGAGCAGTACTTC
D: TRBD1; V: TRBV12-5; size: .; J: TRBJ1-1; CDR3: CASGSGQVGMAFF; DNA: TGTGCTAGTGGCTCCGGACAGGTCGGGATGGCTTTCTTT
D: .; V: TRBV5-1; size: .; J: TRBJ2-1; CDR3: CASSLEAPSSYNEQFF; DNA: TGCGCCAGCAGCTTGGAAGCTCCAAGCTCCTACAATGAGCAGTTCTTC
D: .; V: TRBV4-3; size: once; J: TRBJ1-6; CDR3: CASSPQGYNSPLHF; DNA: TGCGCCAGCAGCCCCCAGGGGTATAATTCACCCCTCCACTTT
D: .; V: TRBV24-1; size: once; J: TRBJ2-1; CDR3: CATSEPDRVNEQFF; DNA: TGTGCCACCAGTGAGCCCGACAGAGTCAATGAGCAGTTCTTC
D: .; V: TRBV9; size: .; J: TRBJ1-1; CDR3: CASSVTSGNTEAFF; DNA: TGTGCCAGCAGCGTAACCTCAGGGAACACTGAAGCTTTCTTT
D: .; V: TRBV5-8; size: .; J: TRBJ2-1; CDR3: CASRKATGSSYNEQFF; DNA: TGTGCCAGCAGAAAAGCTACCGGGAGCTCCTACAATGAGCAGTTCTTC
D: .; V: TRBV5-1; size: .; J: TRBJ2-3; CDR3: CASSPGASSNTDTQYF; DNA: TGCGCCAGCAGCCCAGGAGCTAGCTCCAACACAGATACGCAGTATTTT
D: TRBD1; V: TRBV18; size: .; J: TRBJ1-3; CDR3: CASSPPAGQGNTIYF; DNA: TGTGCCAGCTCACCACCCGCGGGACAGGGAAACACCATATATTTT
D: .; V: TRBV5-4; size: .; J: TRBJ2-5; CDR3: CASRAGYQETQYF; DNA: TGTGCCAGCAGGGCGGGCTACCAAGAGACCCAGTACTTC